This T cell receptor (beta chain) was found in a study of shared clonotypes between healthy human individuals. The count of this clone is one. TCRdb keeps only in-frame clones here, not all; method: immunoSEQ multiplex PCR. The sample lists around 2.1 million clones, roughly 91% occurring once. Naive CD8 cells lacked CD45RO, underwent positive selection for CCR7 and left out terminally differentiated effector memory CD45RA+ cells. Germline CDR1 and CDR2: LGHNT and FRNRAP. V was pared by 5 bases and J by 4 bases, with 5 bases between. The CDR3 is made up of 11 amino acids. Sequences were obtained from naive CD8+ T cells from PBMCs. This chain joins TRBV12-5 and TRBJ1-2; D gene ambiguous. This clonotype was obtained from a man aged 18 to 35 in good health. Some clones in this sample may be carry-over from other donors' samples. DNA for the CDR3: TGTGCTAGTGGTGACCCCTATGGCTACACCTTC. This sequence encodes CASGDPYGYTF.